The clone carrying this T cell receptor (beta chain) appeared once. Germline V CDR1 and CDR2: SGHRS, YFSETQ. The CDR3 length is 16 residues. With V trimmed by 4 bases and J by 2 bases, 6 bases remained unmatched. The sample is drawn from a study of technical replicates of blood from a handful of donors. Generated by immunoSEQ multiplex PCR, the TCRdb table keeps only in-frame clones and is missing some. In the table there are approximately 82,000 clones, 90% to 95% of which are singletons. Sequenced: T cells isolated from PBMCs. This chain links TRBV5-1 with TRBJ2-5, with TRBD2 identical over 12 bases. This clonotype was sampled from a human donor in good health. CDR3 DNA sequence: TGCGCCAGCAGCCCCGGACTAGCGGGATATCAAGAGACCCAGTACTTC. Its translation: CASSPGLAGYQETQYF.